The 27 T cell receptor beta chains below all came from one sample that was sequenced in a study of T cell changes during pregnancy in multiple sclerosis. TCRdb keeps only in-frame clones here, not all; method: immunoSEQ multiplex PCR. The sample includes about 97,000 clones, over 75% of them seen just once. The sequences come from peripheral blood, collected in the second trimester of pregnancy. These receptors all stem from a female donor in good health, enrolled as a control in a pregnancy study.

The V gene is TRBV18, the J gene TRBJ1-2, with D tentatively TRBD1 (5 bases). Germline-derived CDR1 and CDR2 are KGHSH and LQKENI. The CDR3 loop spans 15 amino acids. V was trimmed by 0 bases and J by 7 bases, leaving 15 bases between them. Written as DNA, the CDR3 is TGTGCCAGCTCACCACCGGGGCAGGGTCGTGCTGGCTACACCTTC. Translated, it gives CASSPPGQGRAGYTF.

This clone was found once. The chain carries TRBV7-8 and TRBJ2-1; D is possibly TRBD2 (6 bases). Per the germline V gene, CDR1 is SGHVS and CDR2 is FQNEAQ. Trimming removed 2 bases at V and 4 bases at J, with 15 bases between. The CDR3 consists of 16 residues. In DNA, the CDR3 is TGTGCCAGCAGCTTACCCAGCGGGCCCCAGTACAATGAGCAGTTCTTC. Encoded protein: CASSLPSGPQYNEQFF.

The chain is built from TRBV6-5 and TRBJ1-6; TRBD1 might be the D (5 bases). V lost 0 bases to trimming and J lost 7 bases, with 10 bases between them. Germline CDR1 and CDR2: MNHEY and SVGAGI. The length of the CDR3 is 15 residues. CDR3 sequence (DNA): TGTGCCAGCAGTTACTCGTTCAGGGAAAATTCACCCCTCCACTTT. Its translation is CASSYSFRENSPLHF.

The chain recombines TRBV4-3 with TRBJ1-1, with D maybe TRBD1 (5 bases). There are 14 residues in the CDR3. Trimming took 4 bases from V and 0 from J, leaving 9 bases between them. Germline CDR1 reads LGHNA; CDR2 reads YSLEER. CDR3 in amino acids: CASSLRQMNTEAFF. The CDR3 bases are TGCGCCAGCAGCCTTAGACAGATGAACACTGAAGCTTTCTTT.

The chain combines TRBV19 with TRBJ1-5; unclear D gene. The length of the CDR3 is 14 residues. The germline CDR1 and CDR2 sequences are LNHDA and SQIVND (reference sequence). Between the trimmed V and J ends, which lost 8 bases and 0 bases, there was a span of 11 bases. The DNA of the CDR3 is TGTGCCAGTTTTCTCCCGGGTAGCAATCAGCCCCAGCATTTT. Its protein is CASFLPGSNQPQHF.

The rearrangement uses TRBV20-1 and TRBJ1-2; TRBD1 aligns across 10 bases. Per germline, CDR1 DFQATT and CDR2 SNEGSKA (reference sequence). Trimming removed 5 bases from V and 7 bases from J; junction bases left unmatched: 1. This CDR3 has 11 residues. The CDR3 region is CSARTGGGYTF. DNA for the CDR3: TGCAGTGCTCGGACAGGGGGTGGCTACACCTTC.

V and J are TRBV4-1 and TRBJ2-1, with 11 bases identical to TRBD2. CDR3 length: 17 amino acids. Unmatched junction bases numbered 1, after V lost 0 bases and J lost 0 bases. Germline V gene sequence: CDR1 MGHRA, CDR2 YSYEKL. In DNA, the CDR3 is TGCGCCAGCAGCCAAGACACTAGCGGGGGCTCCTACAATGAGCAGTTCTTC. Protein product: CASSQDTSGGSYNEQFF.

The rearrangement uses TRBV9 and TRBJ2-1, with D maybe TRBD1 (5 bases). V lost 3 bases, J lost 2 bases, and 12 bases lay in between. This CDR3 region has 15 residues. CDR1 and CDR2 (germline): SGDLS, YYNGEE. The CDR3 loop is CASSDFAGTYNEQFF. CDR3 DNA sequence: TGTGCCAGCAGCGATTTTGCAGGGACCTACAATGAGCAGTTCTTC.

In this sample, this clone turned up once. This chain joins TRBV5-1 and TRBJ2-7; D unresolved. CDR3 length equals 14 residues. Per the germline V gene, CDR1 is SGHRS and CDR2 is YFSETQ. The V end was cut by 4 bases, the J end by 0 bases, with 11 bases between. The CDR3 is CASSPQSSSYEQYF. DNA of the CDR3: TGCGCCAGCAGCCCACAGAGTTCCTCCTACGAGCAGTACTTC.

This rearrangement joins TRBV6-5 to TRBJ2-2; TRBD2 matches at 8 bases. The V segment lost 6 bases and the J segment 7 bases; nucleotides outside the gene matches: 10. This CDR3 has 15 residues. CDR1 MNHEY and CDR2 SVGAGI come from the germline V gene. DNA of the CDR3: TGTGCCAGCAGAGGGAGTAGCGGGGTAGGCGGGGAGCTGTTTTTT. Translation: CASRGSSGVGGELFF.

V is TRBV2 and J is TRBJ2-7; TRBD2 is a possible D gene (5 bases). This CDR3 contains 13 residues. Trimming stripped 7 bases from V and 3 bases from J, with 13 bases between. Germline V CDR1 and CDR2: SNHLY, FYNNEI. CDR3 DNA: TGTGCCAGCATCCTCGGACGGGGCTACGAGCAGTACTTC. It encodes CASILGRGYEQYF.

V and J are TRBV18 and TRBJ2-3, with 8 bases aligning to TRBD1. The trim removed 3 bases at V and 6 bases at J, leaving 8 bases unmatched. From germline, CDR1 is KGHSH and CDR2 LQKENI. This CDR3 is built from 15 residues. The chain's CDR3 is CASSPSAGGADTQYF. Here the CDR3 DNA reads TGTGCCAGCTCACCTTCGGCAGGGGGCGCGGATACGCAGTATTTT. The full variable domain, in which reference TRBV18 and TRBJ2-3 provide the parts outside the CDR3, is NAGVMQNPRHLVRRRGQEARLRCSPMKGHSHVYWYRQLPEEGLKFMVYLQKENIIDESGMPKERFSAEFPKEGPSILRIQQVVRGDSAAYFCASSPSAGGADTQYFGPGTRLTVL.

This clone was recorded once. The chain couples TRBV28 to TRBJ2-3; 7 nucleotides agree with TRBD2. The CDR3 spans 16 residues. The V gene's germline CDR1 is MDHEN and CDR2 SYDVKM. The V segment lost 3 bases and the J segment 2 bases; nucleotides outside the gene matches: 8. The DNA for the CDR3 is TGTGCCAGCAGTTTGCCAGCGGGGCCCGCCACAGATACGCAGTATTTT. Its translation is CASSLPAGPATDTQYF.

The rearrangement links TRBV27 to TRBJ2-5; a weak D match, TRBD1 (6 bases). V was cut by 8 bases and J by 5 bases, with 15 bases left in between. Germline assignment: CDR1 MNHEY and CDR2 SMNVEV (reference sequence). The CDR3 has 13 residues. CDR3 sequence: CASRTSGEETQYF. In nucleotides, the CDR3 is TGTGCCAGCCGAACCTCAGGGGAGGAGACCCAGTACTTC.

CDR3 DNA: TGTGCCAGCAGCTCGAGACAGGGACAGGTGAAAAAACTGTTTTTT. Protein: CASSSRQGQVKKLFF. The chain uses TRBV7-2 and TRBJ1-4, with 8 positions matching TRBD1. Germline lookup yields CDR1 SGHTA and CDR2 FQGNSA. With 4 bases clipped from V and 9 bases from J, the junction kept 10 bases outside the gene matches. The CDR3 runs 15 residues.

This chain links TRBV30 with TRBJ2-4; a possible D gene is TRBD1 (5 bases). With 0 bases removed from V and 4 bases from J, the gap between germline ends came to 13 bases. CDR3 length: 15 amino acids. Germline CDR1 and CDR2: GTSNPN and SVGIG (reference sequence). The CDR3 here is CAWSVDGAGKNIQYF. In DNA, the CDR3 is TGTGCCTGGAGTGTGGATGGGGCAGGGAAAAACATTCAGTACTTC.

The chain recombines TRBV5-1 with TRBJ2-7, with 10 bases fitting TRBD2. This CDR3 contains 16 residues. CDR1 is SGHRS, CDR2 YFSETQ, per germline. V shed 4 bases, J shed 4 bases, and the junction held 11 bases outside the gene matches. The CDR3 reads CASSRSLTSGSYEQYF. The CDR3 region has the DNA TGCGCCAGCAGCAGATCGTTGACTAGCGGGTCGTACGAGCAGTACTTC.

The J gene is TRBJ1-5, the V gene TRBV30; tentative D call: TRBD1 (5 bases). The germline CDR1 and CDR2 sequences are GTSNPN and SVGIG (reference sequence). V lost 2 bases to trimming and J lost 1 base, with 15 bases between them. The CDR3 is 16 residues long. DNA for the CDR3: TGTGCCTGGAGTCAGGGCTCCCTAGGGAGCAATCAGCCCCAGCATTTT. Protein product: CAWSQGSLGSNQPQHF. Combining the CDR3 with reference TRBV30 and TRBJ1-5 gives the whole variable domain SQTIHQWPATLVQPVGSPLSLECTVEGTSNPNLYWYRQAAGRGLQLLFYSVGIGQISSEVPQNLSASRPQDRQFILSSKKLLLSDSGFYLCAWSQGSLGSNQPQHFGDGTRLSIL.

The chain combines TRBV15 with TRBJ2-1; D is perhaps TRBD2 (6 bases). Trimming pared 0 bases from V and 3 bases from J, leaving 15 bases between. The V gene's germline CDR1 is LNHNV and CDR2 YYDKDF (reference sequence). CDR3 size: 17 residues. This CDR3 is CATSRDPGSPDYNEQFF. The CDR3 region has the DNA TGTGCCACCAGCAGAGATCCCGGGAGTCCGGACTACAATGAGCAGTTCTTC.

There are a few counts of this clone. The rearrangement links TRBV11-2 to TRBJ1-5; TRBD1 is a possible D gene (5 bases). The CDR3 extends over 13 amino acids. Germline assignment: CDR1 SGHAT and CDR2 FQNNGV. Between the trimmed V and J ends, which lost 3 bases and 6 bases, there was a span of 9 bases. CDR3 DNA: TGTGCCAGCAGCTTTCAGACAGCTCAGCCCCAGCATTTT. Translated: CASSFQTAQPQHF.

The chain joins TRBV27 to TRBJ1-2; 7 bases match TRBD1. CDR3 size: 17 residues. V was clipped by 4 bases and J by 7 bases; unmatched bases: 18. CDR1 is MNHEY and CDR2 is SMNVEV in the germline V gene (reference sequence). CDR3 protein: CASSWARARGSYLGYTF. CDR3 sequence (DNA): TGTGCCAGCAGTTGGGCCCGGGCCAGGGGGTCATATCTTGGCTACACCTTC.

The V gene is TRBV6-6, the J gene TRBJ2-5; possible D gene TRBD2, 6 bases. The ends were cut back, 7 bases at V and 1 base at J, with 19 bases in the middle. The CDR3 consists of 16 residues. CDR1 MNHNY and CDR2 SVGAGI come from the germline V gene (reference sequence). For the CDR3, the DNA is TGTGCCAGCACCCAGGCCAGAGGGAGGCTCCAAGAGACCCAGTACTTC. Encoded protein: CASTQARGRLQETQYF.

CDR3 sequence reads: CASSLATSPSTDTQYF. CDR3 bases: TGCGCCAGCAGCTTGGCGACTAGTCCTAGCACAGATACGCAGTATTTT. The chain is built from TRBV5-1 and TRBJ2-3; possibly TRBD2 for D (6 bases). Looked up from germline, CDR1 is SGHRS and CDR2 is YFSETQ. This CDR3 is built from 16 residues. Trimming removed 0 bases from V and 0 bases from J, with 11 bases in between.

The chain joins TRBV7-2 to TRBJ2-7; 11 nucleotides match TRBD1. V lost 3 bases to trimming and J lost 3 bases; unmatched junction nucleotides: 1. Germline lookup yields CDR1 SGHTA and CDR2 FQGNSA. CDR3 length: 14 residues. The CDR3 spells CASSFGTGGYEQYF. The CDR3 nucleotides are TGTGCCAGCAGCTTCGGGACAGGGGGCTACGAGCAGTACTTC.

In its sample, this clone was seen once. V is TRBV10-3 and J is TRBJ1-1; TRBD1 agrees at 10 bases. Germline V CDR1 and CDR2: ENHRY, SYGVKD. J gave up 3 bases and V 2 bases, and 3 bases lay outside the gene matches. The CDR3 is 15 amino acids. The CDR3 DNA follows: TGTGCCATCAGTGAGCAAGGGACAGGGGACACTGAAGCTTTCTTT. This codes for CAISEQGTGDTEAFF.

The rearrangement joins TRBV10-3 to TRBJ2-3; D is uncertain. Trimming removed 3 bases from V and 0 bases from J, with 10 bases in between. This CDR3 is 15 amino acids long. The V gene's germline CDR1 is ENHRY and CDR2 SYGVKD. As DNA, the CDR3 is TGTGCCATCAGTGAACCGCAGACTAGCACAGATACGCAGTATTTT. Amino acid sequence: CAISEPQTSTDTQYF.

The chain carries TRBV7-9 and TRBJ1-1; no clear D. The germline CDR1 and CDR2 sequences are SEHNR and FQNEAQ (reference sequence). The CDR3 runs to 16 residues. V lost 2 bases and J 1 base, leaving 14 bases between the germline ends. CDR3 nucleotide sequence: TGTGCCAGCAGCTTACTCGCTCAGACACGGAACACTGAAGCTTTCTTT. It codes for CASSLLAQTRNTEAFF.